The sequence of this T cell receptor (beta chain) was determined in a study of Ad26.COV2.S vaccination and SARS-CoV-2 variants listed by TCRdb under 2021. Describing the broader study: Donors in the vaccine arm were drawn from COV1001, a multicentre, randomized, double-blind, placebo-controlled phase I-IIa trial testing Ad26.COV2.S in healthy adults. Participants in the trial were split at random into five groups of five each, receiving low-dose or high-dose Ad26.COV2.S once or twice, or else placebo on both occasions. A total of about 30 samples were included in the TCR-sequenced set, comprising around 20 Ad26.COV2.S vaccine recipients, 5 placebo recipients and 8 SARS-CoV-2 convalescent individuals. Dosing of Ad26.COV2.S was intramuscular, at either 5x10^10 or 1x10^11 viral particles, delivered as one shot or as two shots spaced 56 days apart. Investigators remained blinded to trial group allocation during experiments and outcome assessment. TCRbeta repertoire sequencing served as the tool for gauging how specific and how broad the SARS-CoV-2-reactive T cell receptors were following Ad26.COV2.S vaccination. The paper's findings and limits, for the study overall: It was noted by the authors that total T cell responses may have been underestimated by the TCR breadth and depth analyses. Comparable non-spike TCR breadth was observed between vaccine and placebo recipients, consistent with only spike being contained in the vaccine. The study lacked the statistical power to compare responses across vaccine doses or regimens. After vaccination, spike-specific CD8+ and CD4+ T cell responses were reported to show substantial breadth. Ad26.COV2.S recipients had higher spike-specific TCR breadth than placebo recipients (P = 0.0014).

The immunoSEQ Assay was the method used to sequence TCRbeta CDR3 regions. After extraction, genomic DNA underwent amplification by bias-controlled multiplex PCR, followed by high-throughput sequencing. Per the authors' processing: To quantify the absolute abundance of each unique TCRbeta CDR3 region, sequences were collapsed and filtered. T cell fraction was estimated by normalizing TCRbeta template counts to usable DNA, with usable DNA measured through amplification of reference genes found in all nucleated cells. Repertoire TCRs were annotated as SARS-CoV-2-specific when V gene, CDR3 amino acid sequence and J gene were exactly matched to a known reactive TCR set. The reference SARS-CoV-2 TCR set was obtained from MIRA and was filtered for enrichment in COVID-19-positive ImmuneCODE repertoires, whereby public or cross-reactive TCRs were removed. Using the MIRA antigens, annotated TCRs were further analysed by specific ORF or by position within an ORF. Breadth was defined as the number of annotated unique rearrangements divided by the total number of unique productive rearrangements, and depth was defined as the summed frequency of the annotated unique rearrangements. Two-sided Wilcoxon rank-sum tests were used to compare TCR breadth between groups. Held by TCRdb, this immuneACCESS table contains in-frame sequences only and omits some clones. Under half of the omission traces to an unresolved V gene where checked; the cause of the rest is unknown. The DNA was the basis for D and trimming; V, J and clone size are from that table. The sample table holds fewer than 900,000 clones, of which 70% to 90% were seen once. Around 1.5% of the sample is held by the ten biggest clonotypes.

The treatment or condition label here, explained by the study, means: over 15 received Ad26.COV2.S at low or high dose, single or two shots; 5 received placebo; per-sample allocation not given. Repertoires of vaccine and placebo recipients were sequenced from samples taken on day 63 after the first injection. Between 29 July and 7 August 2020, Cohort 1b enrolled approximately 26 adults aged 18-55 years at one site in Boston, USA. Ad26.COV2.S was a replication-incompetent adenovirus type 26 vector expressing a prefusion-stabilized SARS-CoV-2 spike protein from the original Wuhan strain. About this clone: The antigen it binds to is not known. No base qualities exist here, and no much larger clone lies one base off it.

The CDR3 numbers 12 residues from cysteine through phenylalanine. Of the read, only the CDR3 DNA is kept; its 36 bases are in frame from base 1. The germline V gene supplies CDR1 KGHDR and CDR2 SFDVKD. The trim is 5 bases for V and 13 bases for J, with a gap of 16 bases between the germline ends. The receptor comes from a person between 18 and 59 years old who received the Ad26.COV2.S COVID-19 vaccine or a placebo. This receptor chain uses TRBV24-1 and TRBJ1-2; the D region possibly corresponds to TRBD1 (5 bases align). The starting material was peripheral blood, obtained in a trial of Ad26.COV2.S vaccine versus placebo. The CDR3 reads CATSGPHPGLTF. The DNA sequence is as follows: TGTGCCACCAGTGGTCCCCACCCGGGACTCACCTTC.